This T cell receptor (beta chain) was sequenced during a study of cytomegalovirus exposure and HLA in healthy donors. About the research overall: Samples from HLA-typed donors yielded about 85 million unique TCRs in an early data release. Study-wide findings and caveats: Previously analyzed data showed that most TCR beta V segments were productive at a frequency of about 90% or about 30%.

Remarks on this clone: Its antigen is not known. Other DNA sequences in this sample translate to the same CDR3.

PCR primers comprised 60 Vbeta and 13 Jbeta primers. Libraries were prepared by immunoSEQ multiplex PCR; TCRdb keeps only in-frame clonotypes and omits some of them. Of around 210,000 clones in the sample, 82% are singletons; the top ten hold less than 3%. This clonotype was obtained from a woman in her thirties or forties in good health and CMV-seronegative. Input material: PBMCs.

For the CDR3, the DNA is TGTGCCTGGAGTGTAGGGACAGGGGGCTACGAGCAGTACTTC. Its translation: CAWSVGTGGYEQYF. The V call is TRBV30, the J call TRBJ2-7; 11 nucleotides match TRBD1. The germline gives CDR1 GTSNPN, CDR2 SVGIG (reference sequence). J gave up 3 bases and V 0 bases, and 1 base lay outside the gene matches. The CDR3 has 14 amino acids. Together with reference TRBV30 and TRBJ2-7, the CDR3 gives the full variable domain: SQTIHQWPATLVQPVGSPLSLECTVEGTSNPNLYWYRQAAGRGLQLLFYSVGIGQISSEVPQNLSASRPQDRQFILSSKKLLLSDSGFYLCAWSVGTGGYEQYFGPGTRLTVT.